This T cell receptor beta chain stems from a study of blood T cell repertoires in COVID-19. Across the whole study: Sites in the United States, Italy and Spain provided acute and convalescent COVID-19 samples.

Seattle patient enrollment occurred during active infection, with longitudinal follow-up thereafter. V was cut by 0 bases and J by 8 bases, with 13 bases left in between. Germline V gives CDR1 SGHVS, CDR2 FNYEAQ. The CDR3 has 14 amino acids. Study processing details: Scientists estimated how many nucleated cells there were by amplifying reference gene primers. Method: immunoSEQ multiplex PCR; TCRdb's copy keeps in-frame clones and lacks some. The D gene and trimming were derived from the DNA, and the V and J assignments and clone size from that table. The top ten clones hold about 7% of a sample with 150,000 to 200,000 clones, approximately 88% of them seen once.

This TCR came from a woman aged 40 to 55 with COVID-19, enrolled during active disease. The chain links TRBV7-6 to TRBJ1-2; a weak D match, TRBD1 (5 bases). Material for sequencing was peripheral blood. The DNA of the CDR3 is TGTGCCAGCAGCTTAGCGGCAGGGTTGGGGGGCTACACCTTC. It codes for CASSLAAGLGGYTF.